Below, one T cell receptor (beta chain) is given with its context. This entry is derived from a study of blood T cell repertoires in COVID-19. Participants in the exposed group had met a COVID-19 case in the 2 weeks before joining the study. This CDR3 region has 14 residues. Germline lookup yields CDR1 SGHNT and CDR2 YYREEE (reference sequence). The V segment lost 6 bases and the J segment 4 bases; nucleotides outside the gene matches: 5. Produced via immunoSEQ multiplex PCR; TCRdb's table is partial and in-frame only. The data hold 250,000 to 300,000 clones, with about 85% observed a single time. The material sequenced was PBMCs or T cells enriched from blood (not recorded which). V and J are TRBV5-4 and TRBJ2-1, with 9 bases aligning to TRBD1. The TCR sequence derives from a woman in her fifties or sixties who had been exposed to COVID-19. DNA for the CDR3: TGTGCCAGCACTACAGGGGGCGATTACAATGAGCAGTTCTTC. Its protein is CASTTGGDYNEQFF.